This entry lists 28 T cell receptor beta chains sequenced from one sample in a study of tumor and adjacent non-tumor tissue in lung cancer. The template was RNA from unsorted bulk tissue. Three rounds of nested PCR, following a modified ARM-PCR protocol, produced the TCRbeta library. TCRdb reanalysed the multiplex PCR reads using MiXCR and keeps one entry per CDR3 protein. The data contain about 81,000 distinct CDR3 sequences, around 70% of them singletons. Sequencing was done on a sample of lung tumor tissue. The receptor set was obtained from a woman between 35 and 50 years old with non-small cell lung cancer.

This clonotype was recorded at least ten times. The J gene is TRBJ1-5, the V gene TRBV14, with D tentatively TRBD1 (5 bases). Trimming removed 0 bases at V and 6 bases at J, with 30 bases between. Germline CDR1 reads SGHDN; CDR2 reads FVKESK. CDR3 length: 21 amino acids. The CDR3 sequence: CASSQEPDRSILIIPGQPQHF. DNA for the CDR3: TGTGCCAGCAGCCAAGAACCAGACAGATCTATTTTAATTATCCCCGGTCAGCCCCAGCATTTT.

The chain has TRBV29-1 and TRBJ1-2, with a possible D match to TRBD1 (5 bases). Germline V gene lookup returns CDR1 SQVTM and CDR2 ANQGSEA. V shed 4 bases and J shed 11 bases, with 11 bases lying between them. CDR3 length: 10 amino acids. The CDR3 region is CSVGQGGYTF. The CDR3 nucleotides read TGCAGCGTTGGGCAGGGCGGTTACACCTTC.

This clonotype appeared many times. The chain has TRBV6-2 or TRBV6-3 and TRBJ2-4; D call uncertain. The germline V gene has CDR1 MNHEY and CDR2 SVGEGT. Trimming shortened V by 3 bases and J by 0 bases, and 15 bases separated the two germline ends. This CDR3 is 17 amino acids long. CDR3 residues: CASSYGRLTLAKNIQYF. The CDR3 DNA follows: TGTGCCAGCAGTTATGGACGACTCACTCTAGCCAAAAACATTCAGTACTTC.

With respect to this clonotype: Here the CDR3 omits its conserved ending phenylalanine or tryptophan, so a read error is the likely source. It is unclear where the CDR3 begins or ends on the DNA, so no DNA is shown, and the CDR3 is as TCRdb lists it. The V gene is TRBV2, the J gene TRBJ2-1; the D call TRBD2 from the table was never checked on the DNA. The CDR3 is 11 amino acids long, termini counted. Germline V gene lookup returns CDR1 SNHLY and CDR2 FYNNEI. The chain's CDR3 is CASRGGDEQLL.

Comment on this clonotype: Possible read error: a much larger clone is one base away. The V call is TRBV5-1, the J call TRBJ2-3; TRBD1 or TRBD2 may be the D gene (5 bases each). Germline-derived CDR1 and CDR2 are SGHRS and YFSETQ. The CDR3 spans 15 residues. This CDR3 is CANSFRDRGTDTQYF. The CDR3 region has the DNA TGCGCCAACAGCTTCCGGGACCGCGGCACAGATACGCAGTATTTT.

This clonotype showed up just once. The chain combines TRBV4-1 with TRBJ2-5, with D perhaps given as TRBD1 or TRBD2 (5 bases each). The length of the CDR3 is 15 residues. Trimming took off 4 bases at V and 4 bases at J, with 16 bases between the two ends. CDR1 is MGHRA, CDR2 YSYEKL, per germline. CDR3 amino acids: CASSLMLGTGETQYF. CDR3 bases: TGCGCCAGCAGCCTGATGCTGGGGACCGGAGAGACCCAGTACTTC.

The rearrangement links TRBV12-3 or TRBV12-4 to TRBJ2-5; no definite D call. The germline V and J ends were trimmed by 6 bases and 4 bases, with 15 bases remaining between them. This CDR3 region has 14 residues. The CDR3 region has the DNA TGTGCCAGCAGACCGACATGGGTCGGAGAGACCCAGTACTTC. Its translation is CASRPTWVGETQYF.

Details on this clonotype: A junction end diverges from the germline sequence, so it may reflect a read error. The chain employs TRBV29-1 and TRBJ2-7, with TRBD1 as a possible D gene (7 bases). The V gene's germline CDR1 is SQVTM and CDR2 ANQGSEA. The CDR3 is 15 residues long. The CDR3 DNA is TGCCGCGTAACATCAGGGGGGCGATCAAACCACGAACAGTACTTC. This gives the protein CRVTSGGRSNHEQYF.

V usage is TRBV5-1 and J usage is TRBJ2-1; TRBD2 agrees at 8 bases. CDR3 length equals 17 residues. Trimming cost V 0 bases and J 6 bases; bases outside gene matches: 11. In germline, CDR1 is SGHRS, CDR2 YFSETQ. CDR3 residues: CASSLAPGTRGSNEQFF. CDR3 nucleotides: TGCGCCAGCAGCTTGGCGCCTGGGACTAGAGGGAGCAATGAGCAGTTCTTC.

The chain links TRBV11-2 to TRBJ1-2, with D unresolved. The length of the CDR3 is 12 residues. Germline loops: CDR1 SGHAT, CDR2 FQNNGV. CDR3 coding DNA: TGTGCTAGCGGCCAATTCAACTATGGCTACACCTTC. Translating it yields CASGQFNYGYTF.

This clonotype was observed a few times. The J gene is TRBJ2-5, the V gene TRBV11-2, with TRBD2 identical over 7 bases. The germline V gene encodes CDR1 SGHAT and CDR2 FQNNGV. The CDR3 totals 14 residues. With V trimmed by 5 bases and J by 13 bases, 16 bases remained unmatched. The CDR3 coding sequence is TGTGCCAGCAGCCTCTCTAGCGGCCAAGAGGCCCGGTACTTC. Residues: CASSLSSGQEARYF.

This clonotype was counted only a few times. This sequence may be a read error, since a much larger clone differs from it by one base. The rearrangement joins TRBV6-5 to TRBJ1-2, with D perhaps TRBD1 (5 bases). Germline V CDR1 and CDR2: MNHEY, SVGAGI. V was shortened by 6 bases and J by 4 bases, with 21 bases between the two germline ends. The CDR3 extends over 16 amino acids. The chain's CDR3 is CASRPGGVQFCYGYTF. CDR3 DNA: TGTGCCAGCAGACCCGGGGGGGTCCAGTTTTGCTATGGCTACACCTTC.

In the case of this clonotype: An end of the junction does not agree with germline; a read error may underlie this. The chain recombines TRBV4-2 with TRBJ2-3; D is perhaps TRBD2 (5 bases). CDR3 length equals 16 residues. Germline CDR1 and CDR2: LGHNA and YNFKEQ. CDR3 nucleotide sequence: TGTGCCAGCGGCACCGGGCCCAGTGCTAGCACAGATATGCAGTATTTT. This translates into CASGTGPSASTDMQYF.

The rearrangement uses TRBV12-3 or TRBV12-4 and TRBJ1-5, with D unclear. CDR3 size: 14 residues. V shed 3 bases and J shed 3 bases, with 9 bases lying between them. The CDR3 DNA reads TGTGCCAGCAGTTTCCTAAGATTCAATCAGCCCCAGCATTTT. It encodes CASSFLRFNQPQHF.

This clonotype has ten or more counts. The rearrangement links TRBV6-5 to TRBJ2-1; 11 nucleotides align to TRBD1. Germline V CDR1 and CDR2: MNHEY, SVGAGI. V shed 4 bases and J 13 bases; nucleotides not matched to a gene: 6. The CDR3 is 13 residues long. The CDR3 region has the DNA TGTGCCAGCAGTTTGGGACAGGGGGACTACCAGTTCTTC. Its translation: CASSLGQGDYQFF.

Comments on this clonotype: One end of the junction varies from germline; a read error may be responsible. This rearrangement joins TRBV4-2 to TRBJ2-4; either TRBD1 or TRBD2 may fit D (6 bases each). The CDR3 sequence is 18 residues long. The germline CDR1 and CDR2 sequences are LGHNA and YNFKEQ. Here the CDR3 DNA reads TGTGCCAGCAGCACATCATGGACAGATAGCGGATCCAAAAACATTCAATACTTC. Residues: CASSTSWTDSGSKNIQYF.

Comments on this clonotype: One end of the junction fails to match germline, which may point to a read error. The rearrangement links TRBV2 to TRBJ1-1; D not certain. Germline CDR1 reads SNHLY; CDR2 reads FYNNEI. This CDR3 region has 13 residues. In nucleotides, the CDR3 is TGTGCCAGCAGAAGGGTGGGGATAGCTGAAGCTCTCTTT. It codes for CASRRVGIAEALF.

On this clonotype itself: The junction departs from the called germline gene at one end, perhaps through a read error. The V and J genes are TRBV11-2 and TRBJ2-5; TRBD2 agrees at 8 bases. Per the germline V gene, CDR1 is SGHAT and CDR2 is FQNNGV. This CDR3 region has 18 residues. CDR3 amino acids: CASSSPMGERGPKETQYF. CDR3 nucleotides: TGTGCCAGTAGCTCCCCGATGGGTGAGCGGGGGCCTAAAGAGACCCAGTACTTC.

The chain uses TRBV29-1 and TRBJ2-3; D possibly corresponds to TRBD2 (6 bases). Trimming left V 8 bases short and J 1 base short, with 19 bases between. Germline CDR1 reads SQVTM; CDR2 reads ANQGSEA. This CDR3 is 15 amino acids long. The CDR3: CSPSPRERCTDTQYF. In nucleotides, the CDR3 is TGCAGCCCATCTCCCCGGGAGAGGTGCACAGATACGCAGTATTTT.

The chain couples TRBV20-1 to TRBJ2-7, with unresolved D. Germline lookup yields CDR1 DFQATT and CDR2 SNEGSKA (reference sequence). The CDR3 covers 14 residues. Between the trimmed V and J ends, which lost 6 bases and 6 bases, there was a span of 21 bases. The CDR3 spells CSAKVVFKGSEQYF. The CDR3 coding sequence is TGCAGTGCCAAAGTTGTTTTTAAGGGATCCGAGCAGTACTTC.

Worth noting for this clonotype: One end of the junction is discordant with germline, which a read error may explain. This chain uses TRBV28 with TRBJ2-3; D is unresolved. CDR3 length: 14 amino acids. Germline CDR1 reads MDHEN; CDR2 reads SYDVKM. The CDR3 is CARSLDTVSYTQYF. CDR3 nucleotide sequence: TGTGCCAGGAGTTTAGACACCGTCTCCTATACGCAGTATTTT.

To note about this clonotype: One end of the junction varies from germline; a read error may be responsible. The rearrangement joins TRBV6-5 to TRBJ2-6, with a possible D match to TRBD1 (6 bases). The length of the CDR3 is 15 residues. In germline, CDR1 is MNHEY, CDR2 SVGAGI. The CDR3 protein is CASSVTGIGANVLTF. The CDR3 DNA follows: TGTGCTAGCAGTGTCACAGGGATTGGGGCCAACGTCCTGACTTTC.

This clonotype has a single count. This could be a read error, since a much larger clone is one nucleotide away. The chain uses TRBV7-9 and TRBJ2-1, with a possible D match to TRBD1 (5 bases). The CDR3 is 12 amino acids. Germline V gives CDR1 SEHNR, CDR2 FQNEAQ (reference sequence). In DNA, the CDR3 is TGTACCAGCATCCAGGGAACCAATGAGCAGTTCTTC. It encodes CTSIQGTNEQFF.

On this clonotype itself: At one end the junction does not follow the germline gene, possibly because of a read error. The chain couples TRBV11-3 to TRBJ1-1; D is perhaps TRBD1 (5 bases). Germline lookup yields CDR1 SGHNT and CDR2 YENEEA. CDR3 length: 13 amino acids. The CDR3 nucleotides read TGTGTCAGCACCCAGACAGCTAACACTGAAGCTTCCTTT. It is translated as CVSTQTANTEASF.

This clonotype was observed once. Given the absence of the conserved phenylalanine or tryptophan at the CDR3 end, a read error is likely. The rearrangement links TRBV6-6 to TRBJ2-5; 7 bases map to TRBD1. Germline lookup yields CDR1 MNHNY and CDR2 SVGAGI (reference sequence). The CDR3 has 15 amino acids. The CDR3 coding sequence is TGTGACAGCAGTTACTTAGACAGGGAGAAAGAGACCCAGTACTTA. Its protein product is CDSSYLDREKETQYL.

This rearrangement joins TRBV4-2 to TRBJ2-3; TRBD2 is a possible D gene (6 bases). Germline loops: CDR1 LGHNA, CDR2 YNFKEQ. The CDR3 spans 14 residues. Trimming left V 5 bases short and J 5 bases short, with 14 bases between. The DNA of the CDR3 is TGTGCCAGCAGCACCTCTAGCGATATAGATACGCAGTATTTT. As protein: CASSTSSDIDTQYF.

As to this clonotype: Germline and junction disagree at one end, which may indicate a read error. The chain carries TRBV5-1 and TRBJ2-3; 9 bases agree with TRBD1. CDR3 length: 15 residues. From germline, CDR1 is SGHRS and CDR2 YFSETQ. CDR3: CASSQDRGHTDTQYF. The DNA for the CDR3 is TGCGCCAGCAGCCAGGACAGGGGACATACAGATACACAGTATTTT. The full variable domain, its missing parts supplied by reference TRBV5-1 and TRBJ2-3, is KAGVTQTPRYLIKTRGQQVTLSCSPISGHRSVSWYQQTPGQGLQFLFEYFSETQRNKGNFPGRFSGRQFSNSRSEMNVSTLELGDSALYLCASSQDRGHTDTQYFGPGTRLTVL.

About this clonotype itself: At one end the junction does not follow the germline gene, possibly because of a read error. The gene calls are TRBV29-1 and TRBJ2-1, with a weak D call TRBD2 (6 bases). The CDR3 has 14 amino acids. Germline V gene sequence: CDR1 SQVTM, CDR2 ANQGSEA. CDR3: CNVESASVSLEQFF. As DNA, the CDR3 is TGCAACGTTGAATCGGCTAGCGTGAGTCTTGAGCAGTTCTTC.